This paragraph covers one T cell receptor (beta chain) sequence. The germline gene is not matched at one end of the junction; a read error may be the cause. This sample stems from a study of molecular identifiers for immune sequencing clone quantification. Germline CDR1 MGHRA, CDR2 YSYEKL. The CDR3 consists of 16 residues. Each CDR3 protein gets one entry after TCRdb re-called the PCR reads with MiXCR. The repertoire holds over 550,000 distinct CDR3 sequences, with 25% as singletons. This sequence was found in a human donor in good health. Some libraries in this study had Jurkat cell RNA spiked in. Input material: naive CD8+ T cells from blood, with Jurkat cell RNA spiked in. As for subset: FACS-sorted CD8+CD4-CCR7+CD45RA+ naive T cells. The J gene is TRBJ2-7, the V gene TRBV4-1; D tentatively reads TRBD1 or TRBD2 (7 bases each). CDR3 loop: CASSQDLGRGGYERYF. In DNA, the CDR3 is TGCGCCAGCAGCCAAGATCTTGGCAGGGGGGGCTACGAGCGGTACTTC.